A single T cell receptor (beta chain) is shown here with its context. Its antigen is unknown. 13 Jbeta primers and 60 Vbeta primers were used for the PCR. Produced via immunoSEQ multiplex PCR; TCRdb's table is partial and in-frame only. The sample includes about 200,000 clones, around 87% of them seen just once. The sample originates from a study of cytomegalovirus exposure and HLA in healthy donors. Study-wide background: Of all 400 or so donors who were genotyped, roughly 83% belonged to the Caucasian-associated ancestry cluster. Study observations and caveats: A later analysis linked a missense variant in DCLRE1C to the trimming of TCR beta V and J genes.

Every donor was a healthy person donating bone marrow. Donors were nominally healthy when sampled, though unrecorded immune exposures were likely. Trimming removed 0 bases at V and 0 bases at J, with 6 bases between. In germline, CDR1 is SGHRS, CDR2 YFSETQ. The CDR3 is 14 residues long. The clonotype comes from a boy younger than 10 in good health and CMV-seronegative. Sample: PBMCs. The V call is TRBV5-1, the J call TRBJ2-5; D may be TRBD2 (5 bases). The chain's CDR3 is CASSLAGNQETQYF. The CDR3, as DNA: TGCGCCAGCAGCTTGGCGGGGAACCAAGAGACCCAGTACTTC.